Detailed here is one TCR beta chain. What it binds is not known. The sample comes from a study of cytomegalovirus exposure and HLA in healthy donors. Points from the study as a whole: The authors enumerated some 170 TCR beta chains as linked to cytomegalovirus. The study found most TCR sequences rare, yet found some public TCRs in many donors. According to a later analysis, TCR clusters from the first cohort tended to co-occur in the 100 to 150 validation repertoires.

Germline V gives CDR1 LNHDA, CDR2 SQIVND (reference sequence). V was cut by 3 bases and J by 4 bases, with 15 bases left in between. CDR3 length equals 15 residues. The study drew the donors from its roughly 120-subject validation cohort, separate from the roughly 700-subject first cohort. Using immunoSEQ multiplex PCR, the repertoire was profiled, and TCRdb retains in-frame clones only, with some absent. The table has roughly 230,000 clones, about 90% seen once. The TCR originated in a woman aged 25 to 39 in good health and CMV-seronegative. The V gene is TRBV19, the J gene TRBJ2-5; a possible D gene is TRBD2 (6 bases). Sequencing was carried out using PBMCs. CDR3 nucleotide sequence: TGTGCCAGTAGTATGGAGCTAGCGAGGGGAGAGACCCAGTACTTC. It yields the protein CASSMELARGETQYF.